This paragraph reports one TCR beta chain. Its matching antigen is unknown. The assay was immunoSEQ multiplex PCR, and TCRdb's table has in-frame clones only and misses some. This sample has 25,000 to 40,000 clones, with around nine tenths found just once. This sample is drawn from a study of T cells after posttransplantation cyclophosphamide. The naive gate required viable CD3+CD4+ or CD3+CD8+ cells with CCR7+CD45RA+CD45RO-CD95-CD27+CD28+ phenotype. Germline lookup yields CDR1 LNHDA and CDR2 SQIVND (reference sequence). V lost 1 base and J lost 5, with 20 bases in between. This CDR3 is 17 amino acids long. Regarding the study as a whole: Recipient CMV seropositivity and CMV reactivation strongly tracked TRB clonality.

Sequencing was performed on naive CD4+ T cells sorted from blood. This TCR was recovered from a young man in good health and a related stem cell transplant donor. The rearrangement links TRBV19 to TRBJ1-1; D not certain. CDR3 sequence (DNA): TGTGCCAGTAGTATAGCCGCGCCGGGAGGTGGATTTACTGAAGCTTTCTTT. It codes for CASSIAAPGGGFTEAFF.